A selection of T cell receptor beta chains follows, all from one sample in a study of technical replicates of blood from several donors. Some clones are missing from TCRdb's copy, which holds only in-frame ones; the method was immunoSEQ multiplex PCR. The sample lists 70,000 to 80,000 clones, roughly 91% occurring once. Input material: T cells isolated from PBMCs. These receptors were collected from a human donor in good health. Some clones in this sample may be carry-over from other donors' samples. Both conserved end residues are part of each CDR3. The D gene is left open where the match is weak. A clone size is listed for some rows: how often the clone was seen (once, few, many), or a class if it is expanded.

J: TRBJ1-1
size: -
D: -
V: TRBV6-5
CDR3: CASNRPGNTEAFF
DNA: TGTGCCAGCAATCGACCGGGGAACACTGAAGCTTTCTTT

J: TRBJ2-7
size: -
D: -
V: TRBV28
CDR3: CASRVPGVTHEQYF
DNA: TGTGCCAGCAGAGTGCCAGGGGTGACCCACGAGCAGTACTTC

J: TRBJ2-2
size: once
D: TRBD2
V: TRBV10-2
CDR3: CASSEFMRESSNTGELFF
DNA: TGCGCCAGCAGTGAGTTTATGCGGGAGAGCTCGAACACCGGGGAGCTGTTTTTT

J: TRBJ2-7
size: -
D: -
V: TRBV7-9
CDR3: CASSLDRIGSYEQYF
DNA: TGTGCCAGCAGCTTAGACAGGATCGGGTCCTACGAGCAGTACTTC

J: TRBJ2-7
size: -
D: TRBD1
V: TRBV9
CDR3: CASSTQPGQVYEQYF
DNA: TGTGCCAGCAGCACCCAGCCGGGACAGGTATACGAGCAGTACTTC

J: TRBJ1-4
size: once
D: -
V: TRBV4-1
CDR3: CASSQDGRSSF
DNA: TGCGCCAGCAGCCAAGATGGTCGTTCGAGTTTT

J: TRBJ1-5
size: -
D: -
V: TRBV27
CDR3: CASGLNQPQHF
DNA: TGTGCCAGCGGACTGAATCAGCCCCAGCATTTT

J: TRBJ2-7
size: -
D: -
V: TRBV7-9
CDR3: CASSLVVRLESEQYF
DNA: TGTGCCAGCAGCTTAGTAGTGCGCCTTGAGTCGGAGCAGTACTTC

J: TRBJ2-3
size: once
D: TRBD1
V: TRBV29-1
CDR3: CSADRASRDTQYF
DNA: TGCAGCGCGGACAGGGCAAGCAGAGATACGCAGTATTTT

J: TRBJ1-5
size: -
D: TRBD1
V: TRBV5-1
CDR3: CASSLGGDGNQPQHF
DNA: TGCGCCAGCAGCTTAGGGGGCGATGGCAATCAGCCCCAGCATTTT

J: TRBJ2-5
size: -
D: TRBD2
V: TRBV10-3
CDR3: CAISESTGTSGGAQETQYF
DNA: TGTGCCATCAGTGAGTCGACCGGGACTAGCGGGGGGGCCCAAGAGACCCAGTACTTC

J: TRBJ2-1
size: once
D: TRBD2
V: TRBV7-9
CDR3: CASSPHPRTSGRGHEQFF
DNA: TGTGCCAGCAGCCCCCACCCCAGGACTAGCGGGAGAGGGCATGAGCAGTTCTTC

J: TRBJ1-1
size: -
D: -
V: TRBV19
CDR3: CASSIAGGWDTEAFF
DNA: TGTGCCAGTAGTATAGCTGGGGGGTGGGACACTGAAGCTTTCTTT

J: TRBJ1-6
size: -
D: -
V: TRBV7-2
CDR3: CASSLGTSIYNSPLHF
DNA: TGTGCCAGCAGCCTAGGGACAAGCATCTATAATTCACCCCTCCACTTT

J: TRBJ2-3
size: -
D: TRBD2
V: TRBV4-1
CDR3: CASSQRLAGGADTQYF
DNA: TGCGCCAGCAGCCAAAGACTAGCGGGAGGTGCGGATACGCAGTATTTT

J: TRBJ1-3
size: -
D: -
V: TRBV5-1
CDR3: CASSAVQGSGNTIYF
DNA: TGCGCCAGCAGCGCGGTTCAGGGCTCTGGAAACACCATATATTTT

J: TRBJ2-5
size: -
D: TRBD2
V: TRBV29-1
CDR3: CSVEMAGGPGETQYF
DNA: TGCAGCGTTGAGATGGCGGGAGGGCCGGGGGAGACCCAGTACTTC

J: TRBJ2-2
size: -
D: -
V: TRBV5-1
CDR3: CASSLAATANTGELFF
DNA: TGCGCCAGCAGCTTGGCCGCGACAGCGAACACCGGGGAGCTGTTTTTT

J: TRBJ2-5
size: -
D: TRBD1
V: TRBV7-2
CDR3: CASSLGLGTGVAETQYF
DNA: TGTGCCAGCAGCTTAGGATTGGGGACAGGGGTTGCAGAGACCCAGTACTTC

J: TRBJ1-1
size: -
D: -
V: TRBV9
CDR3: CASSVNQGVNTEAFF
DNA: TGTGCCAGCAGCGTAAATCAGGGCGTGAACACTGAAGCTTTCTTT

J: TRBJ2-5
size: once
D: -
V: TRBV20-1
CDR3: CSVRPGETQYF
DNA: TGCAGTGTTCGGCCGGGGGAGACCCAGTACTTC

J: TRBJ1-2
size: -
D: TRBD1
V: TRBV19
CDR3: CASSTRGAVAYGYTF
DNA: TGTGCCAGTAGTACCAGGGGGGCCGTCGCCTATGGCTACACCTTC

J: TRBJ2-5
size: -
D: TRBD1
V: TRBV25-1
CDR3: CASSEYRSGGILETQYF
DNA: TGTGCCAGCAGTGAATATAGGTCAGGGGGCATTCTGGAGACCCAGTACTTC

J: TRBJ1-1
size: -
D: -
V: TRBV7-8
CDR3: CASSLGRFTEAFF
DNA: TGTGCCAGCAGCTTAGGCAGATTCACTGAAGCTTTCTTT

J: TRBJ2-7
size: few
D: -
V: TRBV27
CDR3: CASNTSYEQYF
DNA: TGTGCCAGCAATACTTCCTACGAGCAGTACTTC